One and the same sample provided the 6 T cell receptor beta chains below, sequenced in a study of blood T cell repertoires in COVID-19. Produced via immunoSEQ multiplex PCR; TCRdb's table is partial and in-frame only. Of about 100,000 clones in the sample, just over 90% are singletons; the top ten hold roughly 2.1%. The sample comprised peripheral blood. These TCRs come from a man aged 50 or older with active COVID-19.

The count of this clone is one. The genes are TRBV2 and TRBJ1-2; TRBD1 is a possible D gene (5 bases). V lost 6 bases to trimming and J lost 6 bases, with 26 bases between them. The germline V gene encodes CDR1 SNHLY and CDR2 FYNNEI. The CDR3 totals 17 residues. The chain's CDR3 is CASSVAFPTAAPNGYTF. The DNA of the CDR3 is TGTGCCAGCAGCGTCGCATTCCCGACAGCCGCTCCTAATGGCTACACCTTC.

The chain uses TRBV3-1 (or the pseudogene TRBV3-2) and TRBJ1-6; D gene unclear. Germline lookup yields CDR1 LGHDT and CDR2 YNNKEL (reference sequence). The CDR3 runs to 15 residues. Trimming took 2 bases from V and 6 from J, leaving 11 bases between them. The CDR3 spells CASSQQARFNSPLHF. The CDR3 coding sequence is TGTGCCAGCAGCCAACAGGCCCGCTTTAATTCACCCCTCCACTTT.

The chain recombines TRBV6-5 with TRBJ1-1; 7 bases line up with TRBD1. The germline gives CDR1 MNHEY, CDR2 SVGAGI. The CDR3 has 15 amino acids. J lost 4 bases, V lost 0 bases, and 5 bases had no gene match. CDR3 nucleotides: TGTGCCAGCAGTTACTCGGGGCGACAGGGCACTGAAGCTTTCTTT. Its protein is CASSYSGRQGTEAFF.

This chain connects TRBV7-9 to TRBJ1-4, with 8 bases lining up with TRBD1. Looked up from germline, CDR1 is SEHNR and CDR2 is FQNEAQ (reference sequence). The V segment lost 6 bases and the J segment 5 bases; nucleotides outside the gene matches: 8. The CDR3 consists of 15 residues. CDR3 DNA sequence: TGTGCCAGCAGTCGAGAGACAGGGGTCAATGAAAAACTGTTTTTT. Translation: CASSRETGVNEKLFF.

Written as DNA, the CDR3 is TGCGCCAGCAGCCAAGGGGCTCCAACAGCTGTTAGCAATCAGCCCCAGCATTTT. This translates into CASSQGAPTAVSNQPQHF. This chain uses TRBV4-1 with TRBJ1-5; no firm D call. Looked up from germline, CDR1 is MGHRA and CDR2 is YSYEKL. The CDR3 totals 18 residues. The V gene lost 1 base and the J gene lost 0 bases, with 16 bases spanning the gap.

The chain carries TRBV28 and TRBJ1-5; possibly TRBD1 for D (6 bases). The germline CDR1 and CDR2 sequences are MDHEN and SYDVKM. The V end was cut by 3 bases, the J end by 6 bases, with 15 bases between. The CDR3 consists of 15 residues. The CDR3 DNA reads TGTGCCAGCAGTTTTCACAGGGCTTTGCGTCAGCCCCAGCATTTT. This codes for CASSFHRALRQPQHF.